Each of the 8 T cell receptor beta chains below was sequenced from the same sample in a study of Tregs in tolerant kidney transplant recipients. TCRdb keeps only in-frame clones here, not all; method: immunoSEQ multiplex PCR. The sample consists of 40,000 to 50,000 clones, 91% of them appearing once. The sample consisted of Tregs from blood. The receptors derive from a human donor in good health.

The chain combines TRBV10-1 with TRBJ2-2; 9 bases map to TRBD1. V lost 6 bases to trimming and J lost 3 bases; unmatched junction nucleotides: 5. Germline V gives CDR1 WNHNN, CDR2 SYGVQD (reference sequence). The CDR3 is 15 amino acids. DNA for the CDR3: TGCGCCAGCAGACCTGACAGGGGGGACACCGGGGAGCTGTTTTTT. Translated: CASRPDRGDTGELFF.

The chain combines TRBV7-9 with TRBJ2-7; maybe TRBD2 (5 bases). V was trimmed by 4 bases and J by 1 base, leaving 11 bases between them. CDR3 length equals 14 residues. CDR1 and CDR2 (germline): SEHNR, FQNEAQ (reference sequence). CDR3 sequence reads: CASSSLTGSYEQYF. The CDR3 coding sequence is TGTGCCAGCAGCTCTCTTACGGGGTCCTACGAGCAGTACTTC.

The CDR3 loop is CASSEFRQEEKLFF. For the CDR3, the DNA is TGCGCCAGCAGTGAGTTCCGACAGGAAGAAAAACTGTTTTTT. The genes are TRBV10-2 and TRBJ1-4, with D possibly being TRBD1 (6 bases). Germline CDR1 WSHSY, CDR2 SAAADI. This CDR3 comprises 14 residues. Trimming shortened V by 1 base and J by 8 bases, and 11 bases separated the two germline ends.

The CDR3 nucleotides are TGTGCCAGCAGTGACCTACTAGCGGAGGACCCCTACGAGCAGTACTTC. Translation gives CASSDLLAEDPYEQYF. V usage is TRBV2 and J usage is TRBJ2-7, with TRBD2 identical over 8 bases. The CDR3 totals 16 residues. Per germline, CDR1 SNHLY and CDR2 FYNNEI. J lost 2 bases, V lost 3 bases, and 9 bases had no gene match.

The chain joins TRBV29-1 to TRBJ1-2; D possibly corresponds to TRBD1 (5 bases). The germline V gene has CDR1 SQVTM and CDR2 ANQGSEA. The V end was cut by 2 bases, the J end by 8 bases, with 12 bases between. The CDR3 length is 12 residues. The CDR3 nucleotides read TGCAGCGTTGAACGCCAGGGAAAGGGCTACACCTTC. It is translated as CSVERQGKGYTF.

This chain uses TRBV25-1 with TRBJ2-6, with D unresolved. V gave up 2 bases and J gave up 4 bases, with 9 bases separating them. Germline CDR1 is MGHDK and CDR2 is SYGVNS. The CDR3 contains 15 residues. The CDR3 sequence: CASSEILSGANVLTF. In DNA form, the CDR3 reads TGTGCCAGCAGTGAAATCCTCTCCGGGGCCAACGTCCTGACTTTC.

The chain is built from TRBV11-2 and TRBJ1-2; D is possibly TRBD1 (5 bases). The CDR3 is 16 residues long. The germline CDR1 and CDR2 sequences are SGHAT and FQNNGV. Trimming left V 1 base short and J 0 bases short, with 12 bases between. The DNA of the CDR3 is TGTGCCAGCAGCTTAGGCCCCAGGGCGACTAACTATGGCTACACCTTC. Translating gives CASSLGPRATNYGYTF.

The chain combines TRBV6-6 with TRBJ2-1; D is unclear. Germline V gene lookup returns CDR1 MNHNY and CDR2 SVGAGI (reference sequence). Trimming removed 0 bases from V and 4 bases from J, with 7 bases in between. The CDR3 runs 14 residues. Written as DNA, the CDR3 is TGTGCCAGCAGTTACTCGGCCGGGTACAATGAGCAGTTCTTC. It yields the protein CASSYSAGYNEQFF.